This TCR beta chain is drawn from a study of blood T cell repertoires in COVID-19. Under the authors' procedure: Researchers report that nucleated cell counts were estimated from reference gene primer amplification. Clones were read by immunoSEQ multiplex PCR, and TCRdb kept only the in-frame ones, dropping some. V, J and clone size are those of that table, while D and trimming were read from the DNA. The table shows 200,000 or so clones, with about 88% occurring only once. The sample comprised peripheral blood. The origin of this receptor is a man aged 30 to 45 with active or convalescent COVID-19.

The CDR3, as DNA: TGTGCCAGCAGCTCCTCTTTAGCGGGAGTGCGCACAGATACGCAGTATTTT. This sequence encodes CASSSSLAGVRTDTQYF. The chain joins TRBV7-9 to TRBJ2-3; TRBD2 matches 9 bases. This CDR3 spans 17 amino acids. Trimming removed 4 bases from V and 1 base from J; junction bases left unmatched: 9. The germline V gene has CDR1 SEHNR and CDR2 FQNEAQ (reference sequence).